Below, 20 T cell receptor beta chains from the same sample are listed, as sequenced in a study of response to subunit inactivated influenza vaccine. Each CDR3 protein gets one entry after TCRdb re-called the RT-PCR reads with MiXCR. The sample has about 500,000 distinct CDR3 sequences; 16% are singletons. The source was CD4+ T cells sorted from PBMCs, collected roughly 24 months after vaccination. The receptors here all came from a man in his fifties or sixties who received an inactivated influenza vaccine.

This clonotype was counted at least ten times. The gene calls are TRBV5-1 and TRBJ2-1; 7 bases align to TRBD1. Losses at the gene ends were 4 bases for V and 6 bases for J; bases not matched to a gene: 10. CDR3 length equals 15 residues. Germline-derived CDR1 and CDR2 are SGHRS and YFSETQ. The CDR3 spells CASSPRQGSGNEQFF. DNA for the CDR3: TGCGCCAGCAGCCCGCGACAGGGCAGTGGCAATGAGCAGTTCTTC.

The V call is TRBV27, the J call TRBJ1-4, with TRBD1 as a possible D gene (5 bases). From germline, CDR1 is MNHEY and CDR2 SMNVEV (reference sequence). CDR3 length equals 17 residues. Trimming cost V 0 bases and J 5 bases, with 16 bases left between them. The CDR3 nucleotides are TGTGCCAGCAGTTTATCGGTGTTTCGGGGGAGGAATGAAAAACTGTTTTTT. This encodes CASSLSVFRGRNEKLFF.

The chain links TRBV5-5 to TRBJ1-6, with a weak D call TRBD1 (5 bases). The CDR3 spans 15 residues. With 4 bases removed from V and 10 bases from J, the gap between germline ends came to 18 bases. CDR1 and CDR2 (germline): SGHKS, YYEKEE (reference sequence). The CDR3 DNA reads as TGTGCCAGCAGCCCGGGCCCCAGGAAGGGGTCACCCCTCCACTTT. This sequence encodes CASSPGPRKGSPLHF.

The chain joins TRBV20-1 to TRBJ1-6, with a tentative D call TRBD1 (5 bases). The V end was cut by 3 bases, the J end by 11 bases, with 14 bases between. The CDR3 has 13 amino acids. Germline assignment: CDR1 DFQATT and CDR2 SNEGSKA (reference sequence). The CDR3 DNA reads TGCAGTGCTAGGGGGCCCCCGGCGACACCCCTCCACTTT. Translated, it gives CSARGPPATPLHF.

This clonotype is a singleton in its sample. The gene calls are TRBV14 and TRBJ2-3, with 13 bases lining up with TRBD2. Germline V gives CDR1 SGHDN, CDR2 FVKESK. The CDR3 contains 15 residues. V lost 7 bases to trimming and J lost 5 bases; unmatched junction nucleotides: 6. The CDR3 nucleotides are TGTGCCAGCACTTCGACTAGCGGGGGGCGAGATACGCAGTATTTT. This codes for CASTSTSGGRDTQYF.

This clonotype was seen a single time. This chain links TRBV5-6 with TRBJ2-1; D unclear. Looked up from germline, CDR1 is SGHDT and CDR2 is YYEEEE. The germline V and J ends were trimmed by 4 bases and 3 bases, with 14 bases remaining between them. The CDR3 has 15 residues. CDR3 residues: CASSPGLLGYNEQFF. In DNA, the CDR3 is TGTGCCAGCAGCCCCGGGCTTCTCGGCTACAATGAGCAGTTCTTC. Complete variable domain (other parts from reference TRBV5-6 and TRBJ2-1): DAGVTQSPTHLIKTRGQQVTLRCSPKSGHDTVSWYQQALGQGPQFIFQYYEEEERQRGNFPDRFSGHQFPNYSSELNVNALLLGDSALYLCASSPGLLGYNEQFFGPGTRLTVL.

This clonotype was found many times. The chain recombines TRBV6-5 with TRBJ1-1, with 9 bases fitting TRBD1. CDR1 is MNHEY and CDR2 is SVGAGI in the germline V gene. This CDR3 has 14 residues. The V and J ends lost 2 bases and 4 bases, in that order; junction bases with no gene match: 2. The CDR3 sequence: CASSYDRGTTEAFF. As DNA, the CDR3 is TGTGCCAGCAGTTACGACAGGGGGACCACTGAAGCTTTCTTT.

This clonotype was seen many times. The chain joins TRBV4-3 to TRBJ2-2; no reliable D call. The CDR3 contains 14 residues. V lost 0 bases and J 4 bases, leaving 6 bases between the germline ends. The germline CDR1 and CDR2 sequences are LGHNA and YSLEER. The CDR3 region has the DNA TGCGCCAGCAGCCAAGAAACGGTCACCGGGGAGCTGTTTTTT. This codes for CASSQETVTGELFF.

This chain uses TRBV12-3 or TRBV12-4 with TRBJ1-5; 11 bases are a match to TRBD1. V lost 1 base to trimming and J lost 7 bases; unmatched junction nucleotides: 3. This CDR3 is built from 15 residues. The CDR3 nucleotides are TGTGCCAGCAGTTTAGGGGACAGGGGGAGCCAGCCCCAGCATTTT. Its protein product is CASSLGDRGSQPQHF.

The chain uses TRBV11-2 and TRBJ1-5; no clear D. The CDR3 runs to 13 residues. From germline, CDR1 is SGHAT and CDR2 FQNNGV. The ends were cut back, 5 bases at V and 7 bases at J, with 12 bases in the middle. This chain's CDR3 is CASSKDAFQPQHF. CDR3 nucleotide sequence: TGTGCCAGCAGCAAAGACGCTTTCCAGCCCCAGCATTTT. Filled out from reference TRBV11-2 and TRBJ1-5, the complete variable domain reads EAGVAQSPRYKIIEKRQSVAFWCNPISGHATLYWYQQILGQGPKLLIQFQNNGVVDDSQLPKDRFSAERLKGVDSTLKIQPAKLEDSAVYLCASSKDAFQPQHFGDGTRLSIL.

The J gene is TRBJ2-2, the V gene TRBV12-3 or TRBV12-4, with TRBD2 identical over 7 bases. The CDR3 has 14 amino acids. The junction had 7 bases not matched to a gene; V was cut back by 7 bases and J by 5 bases. CDR3: CASNEGAGTGELFF. The CDR3 coding sequence is TGTGCCAGCAACGAGGGAGCGGGAACCGGGGAGCTGTTTTTT.

This clonotype appeared many times. The chain combines TRBV9 with TRBJ2-2, with 9 bases identical to TRBD1. V was pared by 1 base and J by 2 bases, with 3 bases of the junction left unmatched. This CDR3 is 16 amino acids long. The germline V gene has CDR1 SGDLS and CDR2 YYNGEE. DNA of the CDR3: TGTGCCAGCAGCGTACGGACAGGGGTTAACACCGGGGAGCTGTTTTTT. This sequence encodes CASSVRTGVNTGELFF.

The V call is TRBV19, the J call TRBJ1-2; no clear D. V dropped 0 bases and J dropped 4 bases, with 9 bases sitting between them. This CDR3 spans 14 amino acids. Germline V CDR1 and CDR2: LNHDA, SQIVND (reference sequence). CDR3: CASSIERPGYGYTF. CDR3 nucleotides: TGTGCCAGTAGTATAGAGAGACCGGGCTATGGCTACACCTTC.

This clonotype turned up a few times. The chain joins TRBV9 to TRBJ2-2; D is ambiguous. The CDR3 loop spans 15 amino acids. Germline lookup yields CDR1 SGDLS and CDR2 YYNGEE. Between the trimmed V and J ends, which lost 1 base and 5 bases, there was a span of 12 bases. Written as DNA, the CDR3 is TGTGCCAGCAGCGTACTGCCCCGCTGGACCGGGGAGCTGTTTTTT. Its protein is CASSVLPRWTGELFF.

The V gene is TRBV6-1, the J gene TRBJ1-4; possibly TRBD1 for D (6 bases). The CDR3 loop spans 14 amino acids. Trimming took 7 bases from V and 5 from J, leaving 14 bases between them. Germline lookup yields CDR1 MNHNS and CDR2 SASEGT. This CDR3 is CASTNTGQNEKLFF. The CDR3 DNA follows: TGTGCCAGCACTAATACCGGACAGAATGAAAAACTGTTTTTT.

This clonotype appeared a few times. The rearrangement uses TRBV27 and TRBJ2-2; D is possibly TRBD1 (5 bases). V was shortened by 4 bases and J by 3 bases, with 9 bases between the two germline ends. Germline V gene data show CDR1 as MNHEY and CDR2 as SMNVEV (reference sequence). The CDR3 is 14 amino acids. Here the CDR3 reads CASSSPGYTGELFF. The CDR3 nucleotides are TGTGCCAGCAGTTCGCCAGGGTACACCGGGGAGCTGTTTTTT.

Only a few counts were recorded for this clonotype. The rearrangement joins TRBV24-1 to TRBJ2-3; 7 nucleotides align to TRBD2. Germline CDR1 reads KGHDR; CDR2 reads SFDVKD. J was trimmed by 9 bases and V by 5 bases; bases with no gene match: 13. This CDR3 comprises 15 residues. CDR3 protein: CATSGVAAGELTQYF. CDR3 bases: TGTGCCACCAGTGGGGTCGCGGCGGGAGAGTTGACGCAGTATTTT.

The chain combines TRBV4-3 with TRBJ1-5; D perhaps matches TRBD1 (6 bases). Trimming shortened V by 0 bases and J by 4 bases, and 10 bases separated the two germline ends. The CDR3 runs 15 residues. The germline V gene encodes CDR1 LGHNA and CDR2 YSLEER. In DNA, the CDR3 is TGCGCCAGCAGCCAAGATGACAGGCAAAATCAGCCCCAGCATTTT. This sequence encodes CASSQDDRQNQPQHF.

The chain carries TRBV28 and TRBJ2-4, with 8 bases identical to TRBD2. The CDR3 runs to 13 residues. CDR1 and CDR2 (germline): MDHEN, SYDVKM. The ends lost 8 bases at V and 6 bases at J; junction bases unmatched: 6. The DNA for the CDR3 is TGTGCCAGCGGTCTGGCGGGGGGAAACATTCAGTACTTC. This sequence encodes CASGLAGGNIQYF.

This clonotype was seen a handful of times. This rearrangement joins TRBV28 to TRBJ2-7; 9 positions match TRBD1. The CDR3 extends over 15 amino acids. The trim removed 6 bases at V and 2 bases at J, leaving 8 bases unmatched. Germline assignment: CDR1 MDHEN and CDR2 SYDVKM. The CDR3 DNA is TGTGCCAGCAGCGGCAGCCGGGACAGGGCCTACGAGCAGTACTTC. This translates into CASSGSRDRAYEQYF.